This is a list of T cell receptor beta chains from one sample in a study of control samples from healthy donors and cancer patients. The assay was immunoSEQ multiplex PCR, and TCRdb's table has in-frame clones only and misses some. The table shows tens of thousands of clones, with about 90% occurring only once. Sequencing was done on a sample of blood. The receptors originated from a woman aged 50 to 60 in good health. Both conserved end residues are part of each CDR3. A D gene is named only where the DNA matches it firmly. The size field is filled for only some rows; it gives once, few, many or a size class.

TRBD1,TRBV7-8,NA,TRBJ2-5,TGTGCCAGCAGCACGGGACAGGGGGCTTTCGAGACCCAGTACTTC,CASSTGQGAFETQYF
NA,TRBV4-1,NA,TRBJ2-3,TGCGCCAGCAGCCAACAAGCGGGTATAGCAGATACGCAGTATTTT,CASSQQAGIADTQYF
NA,TRBV5-4,NA,TRBJ2-1,TGTGCCAGCAGCTTCGGTAGCAGGGCTGAGCAGTTCTTC,CASSFGSRAEQFF
TRBD1,TRBV28,NA,TRBJ2-7,TGTGCCAGCAGTTTTAGGTCAGGGGGCTCTTTCGAGCAGTACTTC,CASSFRSGGSFEQYF
TRBD2,TRBV4-1,NA,TRBJ2-7,TGCGCCAGCAGCCAGAGGGGAGGGGCCTACGAGCAGTACTTC,CASSQRGGAYEQYF
NA,TRBV5-4,NA,TRBJ2-3,TGTGCCAGCAGTAATGCTAGAGGGCGGAGAGATACGCAGTATTTT,CASSNARGRRDTQYF
TRBD2,TRBV18,NA,TRBJ2-7,TGTGCCAGCTCACAAGAAGCGGGAGAAGCCTACGAGCAGTACTTC,CASSQEAGEAYEQYF
NA,TRBV10-3,NA,TRBJ2-5,TGTGCCATCAGTGAGCCTTTATCCCAGGCCCAGTACTTC,CAISEPLSQAQYF
TRBD1,TRBV18,NA,TRBJ2-2,TGTGCCAGCTCACCAATTCGGACAGGGGGCCTCACCGGGGAGCTGTTTTTT,CASSPIRTGGLTGELFF
NA,TRBV2,NA,TRBJ1-3,TGTGCCAGCAGTGGCAGCAGCTCTGGAAACACCATATATTTT,CASSGSSSGNTIYF
NA,TRBV11-3,NA,TRBJ1-5,TGTGCCAGAGACAGGCTTGATCAGCCCCAGCATTTT,CARDRLDQPQHF
NA,TRBV7-6,NA,TRBJ2-1,TGTGCCAGCAGCTCGACTTCCGGCTGGCTAAGCTCCTACAATGAGCAGTTCTTC,CASSSTSGWLSSYNEQFF
NA,TRBV7-9,NA,TRBJ2-1,TGTGCCAGCAGCTTATACGTCGGGGGCTCCTACAATGAGCAGTTCTTC,CASSLYVGGSYNEQFF
TRBD1,TRBV11-2,NA,TRBJ2-1,TGTGCCAGCAGCTTAGTGAGACAGGGGATTTCCTACAATGAGCAGTTCTTC,CASSLVRQGISYNEQFF
TRBD1,TRBV4-2,NA,TRBJ1-3,TGTGCCAGCAGCCAAGATTGGTACGAACAGGGGGCTGGAAACACCATATATTTT,CASSQDWYEQGAGNTIYF
TRBD1,TRBV7-3,NA,TRBJ1-2,TGTGCCAGCAGCTTAAGGGATCCGGACAGGGCTTTTGGCTATGGCTACACCTTC,CASSLRDPDRAFGYGYTF
NA,TRBV5-6,once,TRBJ2-1,TGTGCCAGCAGCTTTTACGGGGAAGATGAGCAGTTCTTC,CASSFYGEDEQFF
NA,TRBV9,NA,TRBJ1-1,TGTGCCAGCAGCCTTGACCCCTTTCGGGAAGCTTTCTTT,CASSLDPFREAFF
NA,TRBV11-2,NA,TRBJ2-5,TGTGCCAGCAGCCCAGGGACGTATGAGACCCAGTACTTC,CASSPGTYETQYF
TRBD1,TRBV27,NA,TRBJ2-5,TGTGCCAGCAGTACCCCGGGACAGATCAAAGAGACCCAGTACTTC,CASSTPGQIKETQYF
NA,TRBV18,NA,TRBJ2-7,TGTGCCAGCTCAGCCCGACCTGGGATCGGCGACGAGCAGTACTTC,CASSARPGIGDEQYF
TRBD1,TRBV28,NA,TRBJ2-2,TGTGCCAGCAGTTTATCGACAGGGCCGGGCGGGGAGCTGTTTTTT,CASSLSTGPGGELFF
TRBD1,TRBV12-3/TRBV12-4,NA,TRBJ1-2,TGTGCCAGCAGTTCCTACAGGGGGGGCTACACCTTC,CASSSYRGGYTF